Each of the 14 T cell receptor beta chains below was sequenced from the same sample in a study of blood T cell repertoires in COVID-19. Method: immunoSEQ multiplex PCR; TCRdb's copy keeps in-frame clones and lacks some. The sample consists of fewer than 300,000 clones, 88% of them appearing once. Source material: peripheral blood. These receptors all come from a man aged 60 to 75 who had recovered from COVID-19.

CDR3 DNA: TGTGCCAGCAGCGTAGCTTTCGGACAGGCGGAAAAACTGTTTTTT. Protein: CASSVAFGQAEKLFF. V usage is TRBV9 and J usage is TRBJ1-4; 7 bases align to TRBD1. The CDR3 length is 15 residues. Per germline, CDR1 SGDLS and CDR2 YYNGEE. V was pared by 0 bases and J by 8 bases, with 7 bases of the junction left unmatched.

The chain recombines TRBV5-1 with TRBJ2-5; 15 nucleotides match TRBD2. CDR3 size: 17 residues. Losses at the gene ends were 2 bases for V and 5 bases for J; bases not matched to a gene: 7. The germline V gene encodes CDR1 SGHRS and CDR2 YFSETQ. For the CDR3, the DNA is TGCGCCAGCAGCTTCCCCGGACTAGCGGGGGGGCTGGAGACCCAGTACTTC. This gives the protein CASSFPGLAGGLETQYF.

This clone was seen only a few times. This chain links TRBV7-9 with TRBJ1-2, with 7 bases identical to TRBD1. V trimming: 1 base; J trimming: 10 bases; junction bases outside the gene matches: 6. The CDR3 is made up of 13 amino acids. In germline, CDR1 is SEHNR, CDR2 FQNEAQ (reference sequence). CDR3 sequence: CASSLGTGVFYTF. CDR3 nucleotide sequence: TGTGCCAGCAGCTTAGGGACAGGAGTGTTCTACACCTTC. Filled out from reference TRBV7-9 and TRBJ1-2, the complete variable domain reads DTGVSQNPRHKITKRGQNVTFRCDPISEHNRLYWYRQTLGQGPEFLTYFQNEAQLEKSRLLSDRFSAERPKGSFSTLEIQRTEQGDSAMYLCASSLGTGVFYTFGSGTRLTVV.

The CDR3 protein is CASSYSGGVNEKLFF. The CDR3 region has the DNA TGTGCCAGCAGTTACTCAGGAGGGGTTAATGAAAAACTGTTTTTT. The gene calls are TRBV6-6 and TRBJ1-4; TRBD1 is a possible D gene (5 bases). The CDR3 is 15 amino acids. The V and J ends lost 0 bases and 4 bases respectively, with 9 bases between them. The V gene's germline CDR1 is MNHNY and CDR2 SVGAGI (reference sequence).

The genes are TRBV3-1 (or the pseudogene TRBV3-2) and TRBJ1-3; unclear D gene. Germline lookup yields CDR1 LGHDT and CDR2 YNNKEL (reference sequence). The CDR3 covers 14 residues. The germline V and J ends were trimmed by 1 base and 2 bases, with 6 bases remaining between them. CDR3 nucleotides: TGTGCCAGCAGCCAAGGCGGAACTGGAAACACCATATATTTT. Protein sequence: CASSQGGTGNTIYF.

The CDR3 DNA follows: TGTGCCAGCAGCCCCAGGACTGGCAATCAGCCCCAGCATTTT. Its protein product is CASSPRTGNQPQHF. The chain employs TRBV7-2 and TRBJ1-5; D call uncertain. Trimming removed 5 bases at V and 2 bases at J, with 10 bases between. Germline V gene lookup returns CDR1 SGHTA and CDR2 FQGNSA. CDR3 length: 14 amino acids. Based on the CDR3 plus reference TRBV7-2 and TRBJ1-5, the full variable domain is GAGVSQSPSNKVTEKGKDVELRCDPISGHTALYWYRQSLGQGLEFLIYFQGNSAPDKSGLPSDRFSAERTGGSVSTLTIQRTQQEDSAVYLCASSPRTGNQPQHFGDGTRLSIL.

The chain is built from TRBV6-6 and TRBJ1-6; possibly TRBD1 for D (6 bases). V gave up 7 bases and J gave up 0 bases, with 10 bases separating them. The germline V gene has CDR1 MNHNY and CDR2 SVGAGI (reference sequence). The CDR3 is made up of 15 amino acids. The CDR3 loop is CASNAQGSYNSPLHF. CDR3 in DNA: TGTGCCAGCAACGCACAGGGCTCCTATAATTCACCCCTCCACTTT.

CDR3 in DNA: TGTGCCAGCAGGGCGGGACAGAGAAATGAAAAACTGTTTTTT. Amino acids: CASRAGQRNEKLFF. The chain is built from TRBV2 and TRBJ1-4; 7 bases align to TRBD1. Unmatched junction bases numbered 6, after V lost 6 bases and J lost 5 bases. CDR3 length equals 14 residues. Germline values: CDR1 SNHLY, CDR2 FYNNEI.

The genes are TRBV27 and TRBJ2-7; 8 bases are shared with TRBD1. The CDR3 loop spans 16 amino acids. Germline V gives CDR1 MNHEY, CDR2 SMNVEV (reference sequence). V shed 2 bases, J shed 3 bases, and the junction held 9 bases outside the gene matches. CDR3 in amino acids: CASSLTRTGYGYEQYF. As DNA, the CDR3 is TGTGCCAGCAGTTTAACCCGGACAGGGTATGGCTACGAGCAGTACTTC.

The rearrangement links TRBV5-1 to TRBJ2-7; weak D call: TRBD1 (5 bases). V was pared by 1 base and J by 2 bases, with 13 bases between. The germline CDR1 and CDR2 sequences are SGHRS and YFSETQ. The CDR3 runs 15 residues. CDR3 region: CASSLFTGSPYEQYF. In DNA, the CDR3 is TGCGCCAGCAGCTTGTTTACAGGCTCTCCCTACGAGCAGTACTTC. Using reference TRBV5-1 and TRBJ2-7 for the parts outside the CDR3, the full variable domain is KAGVTQTPRYLIKTRGQQVTLSCSPISGHRSVSWYQQTPGQGLQFLFEYFSETQRNKGNFPGRFSGRQFSNSRSEMNVSTLELGDSALYLCASSLFTGSPYEQYFGPGTRLTVT.

The V gene is TRBV9, the J gene TRBJ2-3, with 8 positions matching TRBD2. The CDR3 consists of 17 residues. The germline V gene has CDR1 SGDLS and CDR2 YYNGEE. V lost 1 base and J lost 5; bases outside the gene matches: 12. The CDR3 protein is CASSVRRAGEVKDTQYF. The CDR3 DNA follows: TGTGCCAGCAGCGTAAGGCGAGCGGGGGAAGTGAAAGATACGCAGTATTTT.

As concerns this clone: This sample includes further DNA sequences coding for the same CDR3. The V call is TRBV27, the J call TRBJ2-7; TRBD1 matches at 10 bases. The CDR3 is 14 amino acids. V trimming: 2 bases; J trimming: 4 bases; junction bases outside the gene matches: 2. Germline CDR1 reads MNHEY; CDR2 reads SMNVEV (reference sequence). The CDR3 sequence: CASSLGQGGYEQYF. The CDR3 region has the DNA TGTGCCAGCAGTTTAGGACAGGGGGGATACGAGCAGTACTTC.

J is TRBJ1-5 and V is TRBV7-2; D gene uncertain. Germline-derived CDR1 and CDR2 are SGHTA and FQGNSA. This CDR3 has 14 amino acids. Between the trimmed V and J ends, which lost 1 base and 6 bases, there was a span of 10 bases. CDR3 nucleotide sequence: TGTGCCAGCAGCTTAGTTGGGAGTAGTCAGCCCCAGCATTTT. It yields the protein CASSLVGSSQPQHF.

This clone was seen once. The chain uses TRBV29-1 and TRBJ1-3; 10 nucleotides align to TRBD1. Germline CDR1 SQVTM, CDR2 ANQGSEA. Trimming took 6 bases from V and 4 from J; bases not matched to a gene: 3. The CDR3 has 13 amino acids. The CDR3, as DNA: TGCAGCGTAGCGGGACAGGGGGGAAACACCATATATTTT. This encodes CSVAGQGGNTIYF.